A single sample is the source of the 23 T cell receptor beta chains below, sequenced in a study of blood T cell repertoires in COVID-19. Only in-frame clones appear in the TCRdb table, and some are missing; sequencing was by immunoSEQ multiplex PCR. The table includes around 45,000 clones, more than 65% detected once. The sequenced sample consisted of peripheral blood. Receptors were obtained from a woman aged 60 to 75 with acute or convalescent COVID-19.

The rearrangement links TRBV30 to TRBJ1-6; D not resolved. The length of the CDR3 is 15 residues. CDR1 is GTSNPN, CDR2 SVGIG, per germline (reference sequence). Trimming pared 3 bases from V and 0 bases from J, leaving 9 bases between. The CDR3 spells CAWREGYSYNSPLHF. For the CDR3, the DNA is TGTGCCTGGAGGGAGGGTTACTCCTATAATTCACCCCTCCACTTT. The whole variable domain, filled in from reference TRBV30 and TRBJ1-6, reads SQTIHQWPATLVQPVGSPLSLECTVEGTSNPNLYWYRQAAGRGLQLLFYSVGIGQISSEVPQNLSASRPQDRQFILSSKKLLLSDSGFYLCAWREGYSYNSPLHFGNGTRLTVT.

The gene calls are TRBV14 and TRBJ1-6; unclear D gene. Per germline, CDR1 SGHDN and CDR2 FVKESK. CDR3 length equals 13 residues. V lost 1 base and J 7 bases, leaving 5 bases between the germline ends. CDR3 DNA: TGTGCCAGCAGCCAAGGAGGAAATTCACCCCTCCACTTT. It yields the protein CASSQGGNSPLHF.

This clone showed up just once. This chain links TRBV7-7 with TRBJ2-5; a possible D gene is TRBD2 (6 bases). In germline, CDR1 is SSHAT, CDR2 FNYEAQ (reference sequence). This CDR3 region has 16 residues. Trimming left V 5 bases short and J 4 bases short, with 20 bases between. The CDR3 sequence: CASSKGFTGGRETQYF. The CDR3 DNA reads TGTGCCAGCAGCAAGGGGTTTACAGGAGGGCGAGAGACCCAGTACTTC.

The J gene is TRBJ1-2, the V gene TRBV5-6; D gene uncertain. Germline V gene sequence: CDR1 SGHDT, CDR2 YYEEEE. Deletions cut 5 bases from V and 8 bases from J, with 16 bases between. The CDR3 totals 13 residues. The CDR3 here is CASSYTTSQGYTF. The CDR3 nucleotides are TGTGCCAGCAGTTACACGACCTCACAGGGCTACACCTTC.

The J gene is TRBJ2-1, the V gene TRBV19, with TRBD2 as a possible D gene (7 bases). The CDR3 is 15 amino acids. Trimming cost V 5 bases and J 6 bases, with 17 bases left between them. Germline V CDR1 and CDR2: LNHDA, SQIVND (reference sequence). CDR3 coding DNA: TGTGCCAGTAGTCTCGGGGGGCCCTTTACCAATGAGCAGTTCTTC. Protein product: CASSLGGPFTNEQFF.

The chain couples TRBV25-1 to TRBJ1-4; TRBD1 might be the D (6 bases). The germline CDR1 and CDR2 sequences are MGHDK and SYGVNS. The CDR3 extends over 16 amino acids. V lost 3 bases and J 0 bases, leaving 11 bases between the germline ends. CDR3 sequence: CASSDPGTTTNEKLFF. The CDR3 DNA follows: TGTGCCAGCAGTGACCCCGGGACAACAACTAATGAAAAACTGTTTTTT.

The chain recombines TRBV12-3 or TRBV12-4 with TRBJ1-2, with 9 bases fitting TRBD1. The CDR3 sequence is 13 residues long. V lost 3 bases and J lost 11; bases outside the gene matches: 7. CDR3 nucleotides: TGTGCCAGCAGTTTTTCGGGACAGGGAAGGTACACCTTC. It translates to CASSFSGQGRYTF.

The chain is built from TRBV6-1 and TRBJ2-1; TRBD1 aligns across 7 bases. This CDR3 spans 15 amino acids. Germline V lookup: CDR1 MNHNS, CDR2 SASEGT. Trimming took 3 bases from V and 5 from J; bases not matched to a gene: 7. CDR3 sequence (DNA): TGTGCCAGCAGTGAGGACAGGAAGAGGAACAATGAGCAGTTCTTC. It translates to CASSEDRKRNNEQFF.

This clone was picked up one time. The chain uses TRBV6-1 and TRBJ1-2, with D perhaps TRBD1 (6 bases). This CDR3 has 16 amino acids. V was cut by 3 bases and J by 2 bases, with 16 bases left in between. The germline V gene has CDR1 MNHNS and CDR2 SASEGT. The DNA for the CDR3 is TGTGCCAGCAGTGACATGGCGGACAGTCAGAACTATGGCTACACCTTC. Residues: CASSDMADSQNYGYTF.

DNA of the CDR3: TGCGCCAGCAGCCAGGGACAGTCGATCTACGAGCAGTACTTC. This gives the protein CASSQGQSIYEQYF. The V gene is TRBV4-1, the J gene TRBJ2-7; 7 positions agree with TRBD1. Germline V lookup: CDR1 MGHRA, CDR2 YSYEKL. Trimming cost V 3 bases and J 3 bases; bases outside gene matches: 5. This CDR3 is built from 14 residues.

This sequence joins TRBV7-9 and TRBJ1-5, with TRBD1 matching over 8 bases. Trimming took 4 bases from V and 9 from J; bases not matched to a gene: 14. The CDR3 has 16 amino acids. The germline V gene has CDR1 SEHNR and CDR2 FQNEAQ (reference sequence). CDR3 residues: CASSSPLEAGTGPQHF. In nucleotides, the CDR3 is TGTGCCAGCAGCTCGCCCCTGGAGGCGGGGACAGGGCCCCAGCATTTT.

The rearrangement uses TRBV5-1 and TRBJ2-2, with TRBD2 as a possible D gene (5 bases). CDR1 and CDR2 from the germline V gene are SGHRS and YFSETQ. The germline V and J ends were trimmed by 4 bases and 1 base, with 11 bases remaining between them. CDR3 length equals 15 residues. This chain's CDR3 is CASSRVGENTGELFF. DNA of the CDR3: TGCGCCAGCAGCCGGGTCGGGGAGAACACCGGGGAGCTGTTTTTT.

This chain uses TRBV19 with TRBJ1-1; D remains ambiguous. Trimming pared 5 bases from V and 0 bases from J, leaving 7 bases between. This CDR3 contains 13 residues. The germline gives CDR1 LNHDA, CDR2 SQIVND (reference sequence). CDR3 DNA: TGTGCCAGTAGTCAAACTCTGAACACTGAAGCTTTCTTT. Its translation is CASSQTLNTEAFF.

The table lists this clone with a few counts. The gene calls are TRBV27 and TRBJ2-7; D is ambiguous. Germline CDR1 is MNHEY and CDR2 is SMNVEV (reference sequence). The CDR3 is made up of 14 amino acids. V lost 6 bases, J lost 2 bases, and 14 bases lay in between. The CDR3 region has the DNA TGTGCCAGCAGATCCCGGTCTTTTACCTACGAGCAGTACTTC. Encoded protein: CASRSRSFTYEQYF.

Only one count was recorded for this clone. This sequence joins TRBV9 and TRBJ1-2; 8 positions match TRBD1. This CDR3 comprises 15 residues. CDR1 and CDR2 from the germline V gene are SGDLS and YYNGEE. The V segment lost 3 bases and the J segment 7 bases; nucleotides outside the gene matches: 11. The CDR3 region has the DNA TGTGCCAGCAGCGAGGGACAGGTGGGGACTACTGGCTACACCTTC. This encodes CASSEGQVGTTGYTF.

This chain connects TRBV4-1 to TRBJ1-6, with D possibly TRBD1 on 6 matching bases. Germline CDR1 MGHRA, CDR2 YSYEKL. The V and J ends lost 5 bases and 12 bases respectively, with 11 bases between them. This CDR3 is 12 amino acids long. The CDR3 region has the DNA TGCGCCAGCAGCTCGCTAGGGGGACCCCTCCACTTT. This gives the protein CASSSLGGPLHF.

The chain recombines TRBV5-6 with TRBJ1-2, with D perhaps TRBD1 (5 bases). The CDR3 loop spans 12 amino acids. V lost 1 base and J 6 bases, leaving 7 bases between the germline ends. The germline V gene has CDR1 SGHDT and CDR2 YYEEEE. In nucleotides, the CDR3 is TGTGCCAGCAGCTTGCAGGGTGATGGCTACACCTTC. This sequence encodes CASSLQGDGYTF.

This chain uses TRBV10-3 with TRBJ2-3, with TRBD2 matching over 8 bases. Germline CDR1 reads ENHRY; CDR2 reads SYGVKD. The CDR3 covers 17 residues. The V gene end was trimmed by 0 bases and the J gene end by 2 bases; junction bases not matched to a gene: 7. CDR3 sequence: CAISESGGGLNTDTQYF. The CDR3 region has the DNA TGTGCCATCAGTGAGTCCGGGGGGGGTCTTAACACAGATACGCAGTATTTT.

The chain recombines TRBV27 with TRBJ1-6; 7 bases fit TRBD1. This CDR3 contains 16 residues. The V and J ends lost 4 bases and 10 bases, in that order; junction bases with no gene match: 13. Per the germline V gene, CDR1 is MNHEY and CDR2 is SMNVEV (reference sequence). The CDR3 region has the DNA TGTGCCAGCAGTTCCCCCCCCGACAGGGCAAACTCACCCCTCCACTTT. Amino acids: CASSSPPDRANSPLHF.

The chain is built from TRBV7-9 and TRBJ2-7; 10 nucleotides agree with TRBD1. Losses at the gene ends were 5 bases for V and 2 bases for J; bases not matched to a gene: 3. This CDR3 has 14 residues. The V gene's germline CDR1 is SEHNR and CDR2 FQNEAQ (reference sequence). The CDR3 here is CASSRQGAPYEQYF. The CDR3 DNA follows: TGTGCCAGCAGCCGACAGGGGGCACCCTACGAGCAGTACTTC.

The sample holds a few counts of this clone. The chain combines TRBV15 with TRBJ1-5, with 7 bases identical to TRBD1. V was clipped by 3 bases and J by 7 bases; unmatched bases: 9. Per the germline V gene, CDR1 is LNHNV and CDR2 is YYDKDF (reference sequence). The CDR3 loop spans 15 amino acids. The CDR3 region has the DNA TGTGCCACCAGCAGGGGACAGCCCCAAGGACAGCCCCAGCATTTT. This translates into CATSRGQPQGQPQHF.

The chain has TRBV24-1 and TRBJ2-7; tentative D call: TRBD1 (6 bases). Germline CDR1 reads KGHDR; CDR2 reads SFDVKD. The length of the CDR3 is 14 residues. V lost 3 bases to trimming and J lost 5 bases, with 13 bases between them. Written as DNA, the CDR3 is TGTGCCACCAGTGATACAGGGCTAAAAGACGAGCAGTACTTC. It yields the protein CATSDTGLKDEQYF.

V and J are TRBV7-9 and TRBJ2-1, with 12 bases matching TRBD2. The germline CDR1 and CDR2 sequences are SEHNR and FQNEAQ (reference sequence). The CDR3 length is 17 residues. The J segment lost 4 bases and the V segment lost 5 bases, leaving 9 bases of the junction unmatched. The CDR3 spells CASSVLLAGGRYNEQFF. In DNA, the CDR3 is TGTGCCAGCAGCGTCTTGCTAGCGGGGGGGAGGTACAATGAGCAGTTCTTC.